These 7 T cell receptor beta chains share one sample of origin, sequenced in a study of T-cell reconstitution after alpha-beta-depleted transplantation in children (dated by TCRdb to about 2016). The sample's treatment or condition label is to be understood as: allogeneic hematopoietic cell transplantation with graft depleted of TCRalphabeta T cells and CD19 B cells. Libraries were prepared through PCR. The run used an Illumina HiSeq 2500. TCR libraries were prepared with molecular barcoding, using unique molecular identifiers to normalize TCRbeta repertoire quantification. TCRdb trimmed public reads at Q25 via fastp, called clones via MiXCR and kept in-frame beta chains. When rows share a CDR3 protein, they turn into one entry using the most common DNA and genes. Across this sample there are 580,000 or so distinct CDR3 sequences, with 23% seen only once. The ten largest clones add up to roughly 14% of the sample.

This sample comprised PBMCs, mostly from graft donor cells, obtained 360 days after TCRalphabeta/CD19-depleted stem cell transplant. The receptor source for this set is a boy less than two years old who had a stem cell transplant for acute myeloid leukemia, so the T cells may come from the graft donor.

The chain uses TRBV18 and TRBJ2-5; perhaps TRBD2 as D (7 bases). The CDR3 runs 17 residues. V dropped 3 bases and J dropped 5 bases, with 22 bases sitting between them. CDR1 is KGHSH, CDR2 LQKENI, per germline. The CDR3 nucleotides read TGTGCCAGCTCACCTTTCTCAGCCGGGGGGCCATCGGAGACCCAGTACTTC. It codes for CASSPFSAGGPSETQYF.

The V and J genes are TRBV10-3 and TRBJ2-7; TRBD1 aligns across 8 bases. J gave up 3 bases and V 2 bases, and 0 bases lay outside the gene matches. Germline CDR1 reads ENHRY; CDR2 reads SYGVKD. This CDR3 comprises 13 residues. CDR3 sequence: CAISEGTGYEQYV. The CDR3 nucleotides are TGTGCCATCAGTGAGGGGACAGGCTACGAGCAGTACGTC.

The sample holds many counts of this clonotype. In DNA form, the CDR3 reads TGTGCCAGCAGCCAAACGACAGGGCAAAGTCAGCCCCAGCATTTT. It codes for CASSQTTGQSQPQHF. The rearrangement links TRBV6-1 to TRBJ1-5; 7 nucleotides agree with TRBD1. V lost 6 bases, J lost 6 bases, and 11 bases stayed unmatched. This CDR3 has 15 amino acids. Germline CDR1 and CDR2: MNHNS and SASEGT.

The V and J genes are TRBV20-1 and TRBJ2-5; D perhaps matches TRBD1 (6 bases). The CDR3 length is 14 residues. Trimming pared 6 bases from V and 1 base from J, leaving 15 bases between. Germline CDR1 and CDR2: DFQATT and SNEGSKA (reference sequence). CDR3 bases: TGCAGTGCCAGTACGGGCAGGGGCCAAGAGACCCAGTACTTC. Translated: CSASTGRGQETQYF.

The chain links TRBV7-2 to TRBJ1-2; 8 nucleotides align to TRBD1. Per the germline V gene, CDR1 is SGHTA and CDR2 is FQGNSA. The junction had 4 bases not matched to a gene; V was cut back by 5 bases and J by 5 bases. The CDR3 contains 13 residues. Written as DNA, the CDR3 is TGTGCCAGCAGCCCGGGACAGGAATATGGCTACACCTTC. This encodes CASSPGQEYGYTF.

This clonotype has a handful of counts. The CDR3 spells CASSPPFDTGELFF. The CDR3 DNA reads as TGTGCCAGCAGCCCCCCATTCGACACCGGGGAGCTGTTTTTT. The chain employs TRBV3-1 and TRBJ2-2, with unresolved D. Trimming pared 4 bases from V and 3 bases from J, leaving 9 bases between. Germline values: CDR1 LGHDT, CDR2 YNNKEL (reference sequence). This CDR3 comprises 14 residues.

The chain recombines TRBV20-1 with TRBJ2-5, with TRBD2 matching 7 bases. Germline-derived CDR1 and CDR2 are DFQATT and SNEGSKA (reference sequence). The junction had 6 bases not matched to a gene; V was cut back by 0 bases and J by 5 bases. The length of the CDR3 is 14 residues. CDR3 in DNA: TGCAGTGCTAGAGATCCTCGACTAGCCGAGACCCAGTACTTC. It yields the protein CSARDPRLAETQYF.